This T cell receptor beta chain was recovered during a study of T-cell reconstitution after alpha-beta-depleted transplantation in children. The CDR3 is made up of 16 amino acids. The germline V gene has CDR1 LGHNT and CDR2 FRNRAP. J gave up 2 bases and V 4 bases, and 9 bases lay outside the gene matches. Researchers prepared the TCRbeta library using unique molecular identifiers, the study reports. TCRdb passed the PCR reads through MiXCR, listing each CDR3 protein once. The table lists roughly 15,000 distinct CDR3 sequences, over 5% of them singletons. In this sample, this clonotype turned up many times.

This clonotype originated in a boy aged 5-17 years with acute lymphoblastic leukemia, due to receive a stem cell transplant. The input for sequencing was PBMCs, taken before TCRalphabeta/CD19-depleted stem cell transplant. The chain recombines TRBV12-5 with TRBJ2-3; the match to TRBD2 covers 7 bases. The CDR3: CASGSTRRGSTDTQYF. DNA for the CDR3: TGTGCTAGTGGTTCCACCCGGCGGGGGTCCACAGATACGCAGTATTTT.